This T cell receptor (beta chain) is from a study of blood T cell repertoires in COVID-19. The overall study: Sample material is recorded as cDNA or gDNA derived from T cells, B-cell-depleted T cells, or PBMCs.

Residents of about two dozen US areas, aged roughly 18 to 89 years, made up the participants. Here immunoSEQ multiplex PCR was the method, and the copy in TCRdb shows in-frame clones only, minus some. The sample includes a few hundred thousand clones, roughly 90% seen only once; the top ten take approximately 0.97%. CDR1 MDHEN and CDR2 SYDVKM come from the germline V gene. The CDR3 runs to 17 residues. With V trimmed by 3 bases and J by 5 bases, 11 bases remained unmatched. This sequence joins TRBV28 and TRBJ2-3; 10 bases line up with TRBD2. Sequencing was done on a sample of PBMCs or T cells enriched from blood (not recorded which). This sequence originates from a woman aged 25 to 39 who had been exposed to COVID-19. The chain's CDR3 is CASSFPISGRAGDTQYF. DNA for the CDR3: TGTGCCAGCAGTTTCCCAATCAGCGGGAGGGCGGGAGATACGCAGTATTTT.